The 14 T cell receptor beta chains presented below share a single source sample, sequenced in a study of cytomegalovirus exposure and HLA in healthy donors. Both 60 Vbeta primers and 13 Jbeta primers went into the PCR. The data were produced by immunoSEQ multiplex PCR, yet TCRdb's version contains in-frame clones alone and is incomplete. The table lists 160,000 or so clones, roughly two thirds of them singletons. Sequencing used PBMCs. The origin of the receptors is a woman aged 25 to 45 in good health and CMV-seronegative.

The rearrangement uses TRBV4-2 and TRBJ2-1; possible D gene TRBD1, 5 bases. The CDR3 has 14 residues. Germline lookup yields CDR1 LGHNA and CDR2 YNFKEQ. With 4 bases removed from V and 5 bases from J, the gap between germline ends came to 12 bases. CDR3 amino acids: CASSLEGAHNEQFF. The DNA for the CDR3 is TGTGCCAGCAGCCTAGAAGGGGCACACAATGAGCAGTTCTTC.

A few counts support this clone. J is TRBJ2-7 and V is TRBV23-1; D remains unclear. TRBV23-1 is noted as an ORF with a role that remains uncertain. This CDR3 region has 15 residues. Deletions cut 7 bases from V and 6 bases from J, with 22 bases between. This CDR3 reads CASTPKGVPDGEQYF. CDR3 nucleotide sequence: TGCGCCAGCACCCCCAAAGGAGTACCCGACGGCGAGCAGTACTTC.

The J gene is TRBJ1-5, the V gene TRBV19, with TRBD1 matching 8 bases. CDR1 is LNHDA and CDR2 is SQIVND in the germline V gene (reference sequence). The CDR3 extends over 15 amino acids. The ends lost 3 bases at V and 1 base at J; junction bases unmatched: 2. The CDR3 sequence is CASSINRGSNQPQHF. The CDR3 bases are TGTGCCAGTAGTATCAACAGGGGGAGCAATCAGCCCCAGCATTTT.

The rearrangement uses TRBV29-1 and TRBJ2-5, with 8 bases lining up with TRBD1. The CDR3 has 15 residues. Trimming removed 1 base from V and 5 bases from J; junction bases left unmatched: 9. In germline, CDR1 is SQVTM, CDR2 ANQGSEA. The CDR3 DNA sequence: TGCAGCGTTGAAGGACCCACAGGGGGGCTTGAGACCCAGTACTTC. It codes for CSVEGPTGGLETQYF. The full variable domain, its missing parts supplied by reference TRBV29-1 and TRBJ2-5, is SAVISQKPSRDICQRGTSLTIQCQVDSQVTMMFWYRQQPGQSLTLIATANQGSEATYESGFVIDKFPISRPNLTFSTLTVSNMSPEDSSIYLCSVEGPTGGLETQYFGPGTRLLVL.

The rearrangement uses TRBV5-1 and TRBJ2-5, with D possibly TRBD2 on 6 matching bases. The CDR3 is 15 residues long. Germline V lookup: CDR1 SGHRS, CDR2 YFSETQ. Trimming cost V 4 bases and J 2 bases, with 15 bases left between them. CDR3 nucleotides: TGCGCCAGCAGCCACCAGGACTACTCACAAGAGACCCAGTACTTC. Translating it yields CASSHQDYSQETQYF.

This chain uses TRBV29-1 with TRBJ2-1; the D gene is possibly TRBD1 (5 bases). The CDR3 runs to 17 residues. V was trimmed by 3 bases and J by 3 bases, leaving 21 bases between them. CDR1 SQVTM and CDR2 ANQGSEA come from the germline V gene. CDR3 DNA sequence: TGCAGCGTTGAGGGGCAGCCCTACAGAGATTACTACAATGAGCAGTTCTTC. Amino acid sequence: CSVEGQPYRDYYNEQFF.

V usage is TRBV25-1 and J usage is TRBJ1-4; unclear D gene. Per germline, CDR1 MGHDK and CDR2 SYGVNS. This CDR3 has 16 amino acids. V was cut by 1 base and J by 10 bases, with 19 bases left in between. CDR3 in DNA: TGTGCCAGCAGTGAATCCTATTCTAAGGGAGCAGGAAAACTGTTTTTT. Its protein is CASSESYSKGAGKLFF.

On this clone itself: A read error may account for a junction end that differs from germline. The V gene is TRBV7-9, the J gene TRBJ1-1; D ambiguous. Germline assignment: CDR1 SEHNR and CDR2 FQNEAQ (reference sequence). The CDR3 consists of 12 residues. The CDR3 bases are TGTTCCAGCAGCTTACGGGGTACTGAAGCTTTCTTT. Translating gives CSSSLRGTEAFF.

This rearrangement joins TRBV2 to TRBJ2-3, with 10 nucleotides matching TRBD1. V lost 7 bases to trimming and J lost 2 bases; unmatched junction nucleotides: 6. The length of the CDR3 is 15 residues. CDR1 is SNHLY, CDR2 FYNNEI, per germline. The CDR3 is CASNRDRGSTDTQYF. The CDR3 DNA reads as TGTGCCAGCAATCGGGACAGGGGTTCCACAGATACGCAGTATTTT.

This rearrangement joins TRBV5-6 to TRBJ2-2, with D tentatively TRBD1 (7 bases). The CDR3 runs to 16 residues. The germline V gene has CDR1 SGHDT and CDR2 YYEEEE. Between the trimmed V and J ends, which lost 1 base and 3 bases, there was a span of 13 bases. The chain's CDR3 is CASSLIAGGHTGELFF. As DNA, the CDR3 is TGTGCCAGCAGCTTGATAGCAGGGGGGCACACCGGGGAGCTGTTTTTT.

The V and J genes are TRBV4-2 and TRBJ2-2; 8 bases fit TRBD2. The CDR3 extends over 17 amino acids. V lost 6 bases to trimming and J lost 5 bases; unmatched junction nucleotides: 14. Germline lookup yields CDR1 LGHNA and CDR2 YNFKEQ. CDR3 coding DNA: TGTGCCAGCAGGCCAGATTTCGCGGGGGGTTGGACCGGGGAGCTGTTTTTT. It specifies CASRPDFAGGWTGELFF.

Concerning this clone itself: The same CDR3 can be traced to other DNA sequences in this sample. The rearrangement joins TRBV28 to TRBJ1-2; 8 nucleotides line up with TRBD1. CDR3 size: 12 residues. The junction had 5 bases not matched to a gene; V was cut back by 6 bases and J by 8 bases. Germline V gene data show CDR1 as MDHEN and CDR2 as SYDVKM. The CDR3 is CASRSTGGGYTF. The CDR3 bases are TGTGCCAGCAGATCAACAGGGGGGGGCTACACCTTC.

The chain joins TRBV4-2 to TRBJ2-7; unclear D gene. The CDR3 sequence is 14 residues long. Trimming left V 0 bases short and J 3 bases short, with 9 bases between. Germline CDR1 LGHNA, CDR2 YNFKEQ. For the CDR3, the DNA is TGTGCCAGCAGCCAAGATCTAGGCGGCTACGAGCAGTACTTC. It encodes CASSQDLGGYEQYF.

This clone turned up a few times. The chain links TRBV6-5 to TRBJ2-3, with D possibly being TRBD1 (5 bases). The germline gives CDR1 MNHEY, CDR2 SVGAGI. V was shortened by 4 bases and J by 4 bases, with 12 bases between the two germline ends. The CDR3 runs to 14 residues. This chain's CDR3 is CASSWGRGADTQYF. CDR3 DNA sequence: TGTGCCAGCAGTTGGGGTAGGGGCGCAGATACGCAGTATTTT.